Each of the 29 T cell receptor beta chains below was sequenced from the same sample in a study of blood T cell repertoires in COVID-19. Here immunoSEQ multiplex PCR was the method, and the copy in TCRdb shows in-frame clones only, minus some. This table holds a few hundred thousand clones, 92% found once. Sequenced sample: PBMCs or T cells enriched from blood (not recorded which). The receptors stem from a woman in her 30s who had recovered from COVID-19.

CDR3 loop: CASSLGLQGNEQFF. DNA for the CDR3: TGTGCCAGCAGTTTGGGTCTTCAGGGCAATGAGCAGTTCTTC. The chain employs TRBV28 and TRBJ2-1; possibly TRBD1 for D (5 bases). The V gene's germline CDR1 is MDHEN and CDR2 SYDVKM. V gave up 3 bases and J gave up 6 bases, with 12 bases separating them. This CDR3 spans 14 amino acids.

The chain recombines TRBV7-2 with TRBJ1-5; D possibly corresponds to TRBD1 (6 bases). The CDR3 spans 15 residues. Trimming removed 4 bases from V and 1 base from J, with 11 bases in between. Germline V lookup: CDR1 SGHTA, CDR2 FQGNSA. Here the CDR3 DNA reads TGTGCCAGCAGCTCGGACAGAAGAAGCAATCAGCCCCAGCATTTT. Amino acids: CASSSDRRSNQPQHF.

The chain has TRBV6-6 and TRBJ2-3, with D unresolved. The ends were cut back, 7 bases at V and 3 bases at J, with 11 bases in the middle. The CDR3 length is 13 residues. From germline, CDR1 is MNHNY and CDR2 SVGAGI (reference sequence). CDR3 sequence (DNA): TGTGCCAGCACTTCGGCGGAAACAGATACGCAGTATTTT. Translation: CASTSAETDTQYF.

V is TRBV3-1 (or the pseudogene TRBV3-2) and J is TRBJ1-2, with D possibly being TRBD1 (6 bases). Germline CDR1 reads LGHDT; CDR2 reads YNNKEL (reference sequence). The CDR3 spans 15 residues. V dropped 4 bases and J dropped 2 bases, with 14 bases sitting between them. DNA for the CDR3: TGTGCCAGCAGCCCCCTTGGGGGGGGCAACTATGGCTACACCTTC. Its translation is CASSPLGGGNYGYTF.

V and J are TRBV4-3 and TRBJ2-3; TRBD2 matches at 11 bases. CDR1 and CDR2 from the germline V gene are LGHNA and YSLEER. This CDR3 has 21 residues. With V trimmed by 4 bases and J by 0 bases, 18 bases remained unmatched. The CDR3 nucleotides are TGCGCCAGCAGCCCCTACCAACAGACTAGCGGGGTGAGTGTCAGCACAGATACGCAGTATTTT. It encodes CASSPYQQTSGVSVSTDTQYF.

CDR3 sequence reads: CASRMRGGGDSPLHF. CDR3 coding DNA: TGCGCCAGCAGGATGCGGGGCGGCGGAGATTCACCCCTCCACTTT. The chain couples TRBV5-1 to TRBJ1-6, with D possibly TRBD1 on 5 matching bases. Trimming shortened V by 5 bases and J by 8 bases, and 17 bases separated the two germline ends. From germline, CDR1 is SGHRS and CDR2 YFSETQ. The CDR3 has 15 residues.

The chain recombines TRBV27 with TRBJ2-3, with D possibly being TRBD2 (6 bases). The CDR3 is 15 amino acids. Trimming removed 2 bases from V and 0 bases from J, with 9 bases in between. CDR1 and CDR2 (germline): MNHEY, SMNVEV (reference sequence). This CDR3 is CASSLQGTSTDTQYF. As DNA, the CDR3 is TGTGCCAGCAGTTTACAAGGGACTAGCACAGATACGCAGTATTTT.

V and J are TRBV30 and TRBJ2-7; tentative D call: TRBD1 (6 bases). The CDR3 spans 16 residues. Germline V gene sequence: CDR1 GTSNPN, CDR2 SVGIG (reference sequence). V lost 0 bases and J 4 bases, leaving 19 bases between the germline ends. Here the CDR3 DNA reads TGTGCCTGGAGTGTAAAGGCTGGCAGGGGTCCTTACGAGCAGTACTTC. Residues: CAWSVKAGRGPYEQYF. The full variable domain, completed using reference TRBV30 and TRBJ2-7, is SQTIHQWPATLVQPVGSPLSLECTVEGTSNPNLYWYRQAAGRGLQLLFYSVGIGQISSEVPQNLSASRPQDRQFILSSKKLLLSDSGFYLCAWSVKAGRGPYEQYFGPGTRLTVT.

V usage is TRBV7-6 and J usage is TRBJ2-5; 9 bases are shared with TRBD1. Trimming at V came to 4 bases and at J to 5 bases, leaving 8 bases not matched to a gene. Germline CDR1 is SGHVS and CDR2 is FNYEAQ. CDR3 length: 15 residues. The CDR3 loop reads CASSSNRGREETQYF. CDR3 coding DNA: TGTGCCAGCAGCTCAAACAGGGGGCGCGAGGAGACCCAGTACTTC. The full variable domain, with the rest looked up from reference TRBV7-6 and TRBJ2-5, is GAGVSQSPRYKVTKRGQDVALRCDPISGHVSLYWYRQALGQGPEFLTYFNYEAQQDKSGLPNDRFSAERPEGSISTLTIQRTEQRDSAMYRCASSSNRGREETQYFGPGTRLLVL.

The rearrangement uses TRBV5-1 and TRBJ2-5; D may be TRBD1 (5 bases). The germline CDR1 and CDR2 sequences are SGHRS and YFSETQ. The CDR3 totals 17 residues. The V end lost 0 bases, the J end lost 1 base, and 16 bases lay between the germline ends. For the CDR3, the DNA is TGCGCCAGCAGCTTGGGGGGCTCGGGCCGACGCCAAGAGACCCAGTACTTC. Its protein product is CASSLGGSGRRQETQYF.

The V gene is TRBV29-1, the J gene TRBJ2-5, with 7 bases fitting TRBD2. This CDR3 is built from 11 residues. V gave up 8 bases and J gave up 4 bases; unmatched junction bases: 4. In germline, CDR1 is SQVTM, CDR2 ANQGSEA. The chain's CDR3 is CSRTGGETQYF. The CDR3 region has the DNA TGCAGCAGGACGGGAGGAGAGACCCAGTACTTC.

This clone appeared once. Written as DNA, the CDR3 is TGTGCCAGCAGCTTAGAGTCGGCGGGGTGGAGCGGGGAGCTGTTTTTT. Protein: CASSLESAGWSGELFF. The rearrangement uses TRBV11-3 and TRBJ2-2, with a weak D call TRBD2 (6 bases). Germline V gene sequence: CDR1 SGHNT, CDR2 YENEEA. V lost 0 bases and J lost 7, with 15 bases in between. CDR3 size: 16 residues. Combining the CDR3 with reference TRBV11-3 and TRBJ2-2 gives the whole variable domain EAGVVQSPRYKIIEKKQPVAFWCNPISGHNTLYWYLQNLGQGPELLIRYENEEAVDDSQLPKDRFSAERLKGVDSTLKIQPAELGDSAVYLCASSLESAGWSGELFFGEGSRLTVL.

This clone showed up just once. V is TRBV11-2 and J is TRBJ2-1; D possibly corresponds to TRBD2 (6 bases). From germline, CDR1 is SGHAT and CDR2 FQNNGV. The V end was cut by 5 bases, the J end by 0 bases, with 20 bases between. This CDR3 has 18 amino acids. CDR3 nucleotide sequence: TGTGCCAGCAGCGGCAGGGTGGAGGGAGCGATCTCCTACAATGAGCAGTTCTTC. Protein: CASSGRVEGAISYNEQFF.

The CDR3 reads CATSRPTSGRSGETQYF. The DNA for the CDR3 is TGTGCCACCAGCAGACCTACTAGCGGGAGATCAGGAGAGACCCAGTACTTC. V and J are TRBV15 and TRBJ2-5; 11 nucleotides align to TRBD2. The V gene end was trimmed by 2 bases and the J gene end by 4 bases; junction bases not matched to a gene: 9. The CDR3 loop spans 17 amino acids. Germline lookup yields CDR1 LNHNV and CDR2 YYDKDF (reference sequence). Full variable domain (rest looked up from reference TRBV15 and TRBJ2-5): DAMVIQNPRYQVTQFGKPVTLSCSQTLNHNVMYWYQQKSSQAPKLLFHYYDKDFNNEADTPDNFQSRRPNTSFCFLDIRSPGLGDTAMYLCATSRPTSGRSGETQYFGPGTRLLVL.

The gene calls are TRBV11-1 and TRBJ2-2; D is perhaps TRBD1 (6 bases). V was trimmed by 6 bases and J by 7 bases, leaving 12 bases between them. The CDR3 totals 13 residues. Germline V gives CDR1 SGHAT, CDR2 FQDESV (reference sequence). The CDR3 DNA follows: TGTGCCAGCAGGGCACAGGGTATCGGGGAGCTGTTTTTT. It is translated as CASRAQGIGELFF.

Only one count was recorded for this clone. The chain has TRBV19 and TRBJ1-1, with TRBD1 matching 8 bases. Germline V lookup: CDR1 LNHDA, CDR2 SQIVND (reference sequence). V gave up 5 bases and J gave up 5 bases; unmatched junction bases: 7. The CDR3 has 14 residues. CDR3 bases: TGTGCCAGTAGTTGGGACAGGAGCCGGACTGAAGCTTTCTTT. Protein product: CASSWDRSRTEAFF.

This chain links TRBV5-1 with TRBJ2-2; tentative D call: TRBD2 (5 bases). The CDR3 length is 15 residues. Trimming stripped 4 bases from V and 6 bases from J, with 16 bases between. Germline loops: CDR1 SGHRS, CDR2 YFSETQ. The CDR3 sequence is CASSPDSPQAGELFF. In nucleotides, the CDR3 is TGCGCCAGCAGCCCGGACTCTCCTCAGGCCGGGGAGCTGTTTTTT.

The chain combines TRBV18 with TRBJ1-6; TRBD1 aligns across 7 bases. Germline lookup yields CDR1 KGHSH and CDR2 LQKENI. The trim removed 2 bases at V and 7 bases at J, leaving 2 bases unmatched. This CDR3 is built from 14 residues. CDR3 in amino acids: CASSPGQVNSPLHF. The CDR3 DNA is TGTGCCAGCTCACCAGGACAGGTCAATTCACCCCTCCACTTT.

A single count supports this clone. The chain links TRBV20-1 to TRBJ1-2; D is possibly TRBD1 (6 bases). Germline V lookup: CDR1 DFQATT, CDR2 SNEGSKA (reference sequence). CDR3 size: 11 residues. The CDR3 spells CSSITGPGYTF. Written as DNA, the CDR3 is TGCAGCAGCATTACAGGGCCCGGCTACACCTTC.

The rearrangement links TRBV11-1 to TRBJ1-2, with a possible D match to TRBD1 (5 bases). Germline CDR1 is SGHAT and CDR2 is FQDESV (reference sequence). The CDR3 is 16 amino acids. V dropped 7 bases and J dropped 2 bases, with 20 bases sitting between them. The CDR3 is CASTKGQGTINYGYTF. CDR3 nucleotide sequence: TGTGCCAGCACTAAGGGCCAGGGAACAATCAACTATGGCTACACCTTC.

CDR3 region: CASSIVASGTGNEQFF. The DNA for the CDR3 is TGTGCCAGTAGTATAGTGGCTAGCGGAACGGGGAATGAGCAGTTCTTC. The chain couples TRBV19 to TRBJ2-1, with 7 bases lining up with TRBD2. CDR1 LNHDA and CDR2 SQIVND come from the germline V gene (reference sequence). J was trimmed by 7 bases and V by 1 base; bases with no gene match: 10. This CDR3 region has 16 residues.

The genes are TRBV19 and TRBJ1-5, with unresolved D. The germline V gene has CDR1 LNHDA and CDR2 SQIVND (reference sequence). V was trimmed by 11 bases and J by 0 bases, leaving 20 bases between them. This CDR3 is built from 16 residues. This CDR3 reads CAGLDYTTYSNQPQHF. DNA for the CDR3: TGTGCCGGACTAGATTACACGACTTATAGCAATCAGCCCCAGCATTTT.

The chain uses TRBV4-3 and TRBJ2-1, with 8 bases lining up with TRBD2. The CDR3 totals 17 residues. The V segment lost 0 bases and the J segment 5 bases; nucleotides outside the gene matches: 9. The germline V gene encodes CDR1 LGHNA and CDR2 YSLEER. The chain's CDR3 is CASSQDLMAGGHNEQFF. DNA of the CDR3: TGCGCCAGCAGCCAAGACTTAATGGCGGGGGGCCACAATGAGCAGTTCTTC.

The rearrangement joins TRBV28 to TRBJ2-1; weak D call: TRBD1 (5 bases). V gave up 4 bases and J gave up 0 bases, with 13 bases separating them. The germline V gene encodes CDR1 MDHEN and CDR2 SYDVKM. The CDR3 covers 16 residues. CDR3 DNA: TGTGCCAGCAGTTCACAGGTCCCGGGCTCCTACAATGAGCAGTTCTTC. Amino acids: CASSSQVPGSYNEQFF. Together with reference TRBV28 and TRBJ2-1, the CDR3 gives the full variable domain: DVKVTQSSRYLVKRTGEKVFLECVQDMDHENMFWYRQDPGLGLRLIYFSYDVKMKEKGDIPEGYSVSREKKERFSLILESASTNQTSMYLCASSSQVPGSYNEQFFGPGTRLTVL.

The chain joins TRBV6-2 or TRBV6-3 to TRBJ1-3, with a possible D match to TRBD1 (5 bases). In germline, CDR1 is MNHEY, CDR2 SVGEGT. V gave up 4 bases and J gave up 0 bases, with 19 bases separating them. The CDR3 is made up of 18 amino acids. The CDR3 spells CASSSDRTPSISGNTIYF. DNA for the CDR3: TGTGCCAGCAGTTCCGATCGGACACCAAGTATCTCTGGAAACACCATATATTTT.

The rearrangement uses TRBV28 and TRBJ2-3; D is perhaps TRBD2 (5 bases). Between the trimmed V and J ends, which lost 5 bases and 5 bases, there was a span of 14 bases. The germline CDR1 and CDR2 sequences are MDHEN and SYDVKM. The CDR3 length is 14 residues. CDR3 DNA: TGTGCCAGCAGTAAACGGACGGGAATAGATACGCAGTATTTT. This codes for CASSKRTGIDTQYF.

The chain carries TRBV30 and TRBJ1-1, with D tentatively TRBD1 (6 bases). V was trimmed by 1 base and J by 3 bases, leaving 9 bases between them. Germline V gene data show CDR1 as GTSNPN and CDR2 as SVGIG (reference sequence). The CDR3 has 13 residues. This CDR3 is CAWSAKGDTEAFF. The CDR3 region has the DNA TGTGCCTGGAGTGCAAAGGGGGACACTGAAGCTTTCTTT.

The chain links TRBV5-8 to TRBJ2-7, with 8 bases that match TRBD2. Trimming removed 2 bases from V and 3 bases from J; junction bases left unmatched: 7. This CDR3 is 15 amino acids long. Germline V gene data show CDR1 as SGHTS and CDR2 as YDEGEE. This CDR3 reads CASSLEVAGLYEQYF. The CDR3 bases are TGTGCCAGCAGCTTAGAAGTAGCGGGGCTCTACGAGCAGTACTTC.

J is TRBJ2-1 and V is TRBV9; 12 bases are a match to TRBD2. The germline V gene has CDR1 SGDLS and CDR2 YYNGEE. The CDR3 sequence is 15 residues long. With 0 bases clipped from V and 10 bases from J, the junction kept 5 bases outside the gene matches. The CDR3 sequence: CASSVGGLAGLEQFF. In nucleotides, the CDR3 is TGTGCCAGCAGCGTAGGCGGACTAGCGGGATTAGAGCAGTTCTTC.